This paragraph covers one T cell receptor beta chain sequence. V shed 1 base and J shed 3 bases, with 13 bases lying between them. The germline gives CDR1 SQVTM, CDR2 ANQGSEA. The CDR3 totals 14 residues. TCRdb used MiXCR to reprocess the PCR reads, holding one entry per CDR3 protein. The profile covers approximately 77,000 distinct CDR3 sequences, with 49% appearing a single time and 9.5% to 13% taken by the ten largest. The data stem from a study of CDR3 diversity in severe acne. Sequenced input: blood. The sequence came from a male donor with severe acne vulgaris. V and J are TRBV29-1 and TRBJ2-7, with D possibly matching TRBD1 (5 bases). CDR3 loop: CSVEGEGRDYEQYF. Written as DNA, the CDR3 is TGCAGCGTTGAAGGAGAAGGCAGGGACTACGAGCAGTACTTC.